A single TCR beta chain is shown here with its context. Its cognate antigen is unknown. Trimming left V 0 bases short and J 2 bases short, with 8 bases between. The germline gives CDR1 KGHSH, CDR2 LQKENI. The CDR3 runs 15 residues. TCRdb redid the calling of the 5' RACE reads with MiXCR, one entry per CDR3 protein. The repertoire holds more than 600,000 distinct CDR3 sequences, 18% seen once, with about an eighth in the top ten. The data originate from a study of identical twins. Overall study results and limits: Out-of-frame beta chain sequences displayed weaker excess sharing between twins.

These records were also assigned to another study, of T cells expressing NK-cell markers.

The TCR was taken from a woman under 30 in good health. The sample was PBMCs. The V call is TRBV18, the J call TRBJ2-4; D possibly corresponds to TRBD2 (5 bases). CDR3 protein: CASSPPGSTKNIQYF. CDR3 sequence (DNA): TGTGCCAGCTCACCACCAGGGAGTACCAAAAACATTCAGTACTTC.